What follows are 25 T cell receptor beta chains derived from one specimen sequenced in a study of PD-1 blockade in classical Hodgkin lymphoma (dated by TCRdb to 2020 to 2021). The library came from the immunoSEQ multiplex PCR assay. As stored in TCRdb, this immuneACCESS dataset retains in-frame rearrangements with V and J assigned. A fraction of the clones does not appear; measured against another copy, unresolved V genes explain less than half of the discrepancy, and the remainder lacks a known reason. In all, the sample holds about 25,000 clones, and 80% of those were seen once. The ten largest clones represent about 7% of the sample. Taken with the paper, the label for time point translates to: cycle 1 day 1 (C1D1), immediately before nivolumab initiation. Every trial patient had relapsed after autologous stem cell transplantation, and cohorts A, B and C differed in prior brentuximab vedotin exposure.

This sample comprised peripheral blood mononuclear cells (PBMCs), obtained at baseline. The receptors stem from a human donor with classical Hodgkin lymphoma.

This clone has a single count. The chain joins TRBV28 to TRBJ1-3, with 9 bases identical to TRBD1. The junction had 7 bases not matched to a gene; V was cut back by 2 bases and J by 2 bases. CDR1 MDHEN and CDR2 SYDVKM come from the germline V gene. The CDR3 totals 17 residues. CDR3 amino acids: CASSLPLGQGTGNTIYF. CDR3 nucleotides: TGTGCCAGCAGTTTACCGTTAGGACAGGGGACTGGAAACACCATATATTTT.

V usage is TRBV7-2 and J usage is TRBJ1-4; D not certain. Germline values: CDR1 SGHTA, CDR2 FQGNSA. The CDR3 loop spans 14 amino acids. The V and J ends lost 1 base and 7 bases respectively, with 10 bases between them. The CDR3 DNA sequence: TGTGCCAGCAGCTTAGTAGCGGCAGGTGAAAAACTGTTTTTT. Amino acids: CASSLVAAGEKLFF.

In nucleotides, the CDR3 is TGTGCCATCAGGACTAGCGGGGGGTTCCCAGATACGCAGTATTTT. Amino acids: CAIRTSGGFPDTQYF. The rearrangement joins TRBV10-3 to TRBJ2-3; 13 bases fit TRBD2. Per germline, CDR1 ENHRY and CDR2 SYGVKD. V lost 6 bases, J lost 4 bases, and 4 bases stayed unmatched. The CDR3 sequence is 15 residues long.

The chain combines TRBV7-6 with TRBJ2-1; 9 bases fit TRBD2. From germline, CDR1 is SGHVS and CDR2 FNYEAQ. This CDR3 has 14 amino acids. With V trimmed by 0 bases and J by 7 bases, 1 base remained unmatched. The CDR3 bases are TGTGCCAGCAGCTTAGCTAGCGGGGGTAATGAGCAGTTCTTC. Its protein is CASSLASGGNEQFF.

The rearrangement joins TRBV19 to TRBJ2-4, with D unclear. The CDR3 has 17 amino acids. Germline V gene lookup returns CDR1 LNHDA and CDR2 SQIVND (reference sequence). Trimming removed 2 bases from V and 0 bases from J, with 14 bases in between. In DNA, the CDR3 is TGTGCCAGTAGTATATTGTCGCCCAACAGAGCCAAAAACATTCAGTACTTC. Translated: CASSILSPNRAKNIQYF.

The chain has TRBV14 and TRBJ2-5, with 9 bases identical to TRBD1. This CDR3 has 16 amino acids. The germline V gene has CDR1 SGHDN and CDR2 FVKESK. Trimming removed 4 bases from V and 4 bases from J; junction bases left unmatched: 10. DNA of the CDR3: TGTGCCAGCAGCCTAATACAGGGGGCGAATAGAGAGACCCAGTACTTC. It specifies CASSLIQGANRETQYF.

This clone occurred a few times. The chain joins TRBV12-5 to TRBJ1-4, with D uncertain. The V gene lost 6 bases and the J gene lost 0 bases, with 11 bases spanning the gap. CDR1 is LGHNT and CDR2 is FRNRAP in the germline V gene. The length of the CDR3 is 15 residues. The CDR3 here is CASGKSVATNEKLFF. CDR3 DNA sequence: TGTGCTAGTGGGAAATCAGTTGCAACTAATGAAAAACTGTTTTTT.

This clone was seen a single time. This chain uses TRBV11-1 with TRBJ2-7, with D unclear. The CDR3 sequence is 14 residues long. Trimming took off 2 bases at V and 6 bases at J, with 14 bases between the two ends. Germline-derived CDR1 and CDR2 are SGHAT and FQDESV (reference sequence). CDR3 protein: CASSLQAATAEQYF. In DNA form, the CDR3 reads TGTGCCAGCAGCTTACAGGCAGCTACTGCCGAGCAGTACTTC.

Only one count was recorded for this clone. The V and J genes are TRBV5-1 and TRBJ2-7; 9 bases match TRBD1. CDR1 is SGHRS, CDR2 YFSETQ, per germline. Trimming at V came to 0 bases and at J to 4 bases, leaving 2 bases not matched to a gene. The CDR3 has 14 amino acids. Here the CDR3 DNA reads TGCGCCAGCAGCTTGGAGACAGGGGGGTACGAGCAGTACTTC. Translated, it gives CASSLETGGYEQYF.

The V call is TRBV7-3, the J call TRBJ2-2, with 11 bases fitting TRBD2. Germline V gene lookup returns CDR1 SGHTA and CDR2 FQGTGA. The trim removed 5 bases at V and 7 bases at J, leaving 6 bases unmatched. The CDR3 contains 15 residues. The CDR3 DNA sequence: TGTGCCAGCAGCGTTAGCGGGGGGGCTGGCGGGGAGCTGTTTTTT. Protein product: CASSVSGGAGGELFF.

This clone was seen more than once but under ten times. The rearrangement uses TRBV19 and TRBJ2-2; 8 bases are shared with TRBD2. Germline V gene sequence: CDR1 LNHDA, CDR2 SQIVND (reference sequence). CDR3 length: 15 residues. Unmatched junction bases numbered 2, after V lost 4 bases and J lost 1 base. The CDR3 here is CASSTRGGNTGELFF. CDR3 DNA: TGTGCCAGTAGTACCCGGGGGGGGAACACCGGGGAGCTGTTTTTT.

The chain has TRBV6-5 and TRBJ2-7; tentative D call: TRBD2 (5 bases). Deletions cut 4 bases from V and 9 bases from J, with 10 bases between. Germline-derived CDR1 and CDR2 are MNHEY and SVGAGI. The CDR3 is 11 amino acids. The DNA for the CDR3 is TGTGCCAGCAGTTCGGGGAATCGGCAGTACTTC. Amino acids: CASSSGNRQYF.

This clone has a handful of counts. This chain uses TRBV15 with TRBJ1-6, with D unresolved. This CDR3 spans 15 amino acids. V was shortened by 3 bases and J by 1 base, with 7 bases between the two germline ends. Germline loops: CDR1 LNHNV, CDR2 YYDKDF (reference sequence). CDR3 DNA sequence: TGTGCCACCAGCAGGTCTAGGTCCTATAATTCACCCCTCCACTTT. Amino acids: CATSRSRSYNSPLHF.

J is TRBJ1-4 and V is TRBV11-2; the D is unclear. CDR3 length equals 13 residues. The germline V gene has CDR1 SGHAT and CDR2 FQNNGV. The V end was cut by 4 bases, the J end by 8 bases, with 11 bases between. CDR3: CASSSAFVEKLFF. The CDR3 DNA sequence: TGTGCCAGCAGCTCCGCCTTTGTGGAAAAACTGTTTTTT. The variable domain in full, with the rest retrieved from reference TRBV11-2 and TRBJ1-4, is EAGVAQSPRYKIIEKRQSVAFWCNPISGHATLYWYQQILGQGPKLLIQFQNNGVVDDSQLPKDRFSAERLKGVDSTLKIQPAKLEDSAVYLCASSSAFVEKLFFGSGTQLSVL.

CDR3 in DNA: TGCAGTGTCGTACAAGAGACCCAGTACTTC. The encoded protein is CSVVQETQYF. This chain joins TRBV20-1 and TRBJ2-5; D uncertain. V was trimmed by 7 bases and J by 2 bases, leaving 5 bases between them. CDR3 length: 10 residues. Per germline, CDR1 DFQATT and CDR2 SNEGSKA (reference sequence).

The J gene is TRBJ2-1, the V gene TRBV5-6; 11 bases agree with TRBD2. V shed 2 bases, J shed 2 bases, and the junction held 6 bases outside the gene matches. Germline-derived CDR1 and CDR2 are SGHDT and YYEEEE. The CDR3 length is 17 residues. DNA of the CDR3: TGTGCCAGCAGCTTTCCTCGACTAGCGGGGACCTACAATGAGCAGTTCTTC. It encodes CASSFPRLAGTYNEQFF.

This chain joins TRBV5-6 and TRBJ2-5; 7 nucleotides align to TRBD1. The CDR3 extends over 16 amino acids. The germline V gene has CDR1 SGHDT and CDR2 YYEEEE. V lost 2 bases to trimming and J lost 5 bases; unmatched junction nucleotides: 12. CDR3 sequence (DNA): TGTGCCAGCAGCTTTTTACAGGGGCGAATCCGGGAGACCCAGTACTTC. Amino acids: CASSFLQGRIRETQYF.

The V gene is TRBV6-5, the J gene TRBJ2-7, with 9 nucleotides matching TRBD1. The junction had 7 bases not matched to a gene; V was cut back by 4 bases and J by 6 bases. The CDR3 contains 14 residues. CDR1 and CDR2 from the germline V gene are MNHEY and SVGAGI. CDR3 residues: CASSSQGAISEQYF. CDR3 in DNA: TGTGCCAGCAGTTCACAGGGGGCTATCTCCGAGCAGTACTTC.

The V and J genes are TRBV7-9 and TRBJ1-2; 9 nucleotides match TRBD1. Germline-derived CDR1 and CDR2 are SEHNR and FQNEAQ (reference sequence). The V segment lost 5 bases and the J segment 4 bases; nucleotides outside the gene matches: 11. The CDR3 loop spans 16 amino acids. CDR3 loop: CASSMTGTGRAYGYTF. Here the CDR3 DNA reads TGTGCCAGCAGCATGACCGGGACAGGGAGGGCCTATGGCTACACCTTC.

This sequence joins TRBV4-3 and TRBJ2-6, with D maybe TRBD1 (7 bases). The ends were cut back, 1 base at V and 2 bases at J, with 12 bases in the middle. Germline V gene lookup returns CDR1 LGHNA and CDR2 YSLEER. This CDR3 comprises 17 residues. CDR3 nucleotide sequence: TGCGCCAGCAGCCAAGGAGGGGGCGGGGCTGGGGCCAACGTCCTGACTTTC. Translated, it gives CASSQGGGGAGANVLTF.

The chain has TRBV18 and TRBJ2-5, with a possible D match to TRBD1 (6 bases). This CDR3 is built from 13 residues. CDR1 KGHSH and CDR2 LQKENI come from the germline V gene. Trimming took off 2 bases at V and 3 bases at J, with 7 bases between the two ends. CDR3: CASSPAGEETQYF. Here the CDR3 DNA reads TGTGCCAGCTCACCAGCAGGGGAAGAGACCCAGTACTTC.

The chain combines TRBV7-2 with TRBJ2-5; TRBD2 matches 8 bases. CDR1 and CDR2 (germline): SGHTA, FQGNSA. Unmatched junction bases numbered 9, after V lost 1 base and J lost 5 bases. CDR3 length equals 16 residues. The CDR3 sequence: CASSLEVAGSRETQYF. The CDR3 bases are TGTGCCAGCAGCTTAGAGGTAGCGGGGTCCCGGGAGACCCAGTACTTC.

This rearrangement joins TRBV19 to TRBJ2-7; 9 bases are a match to TRBD1. The CDR3 contains 16 residues. Germline CDR1 reads LNHDA; CDR2 reads SQIVND (reference sequence). V shed 1 base, J shed 3 bases, and the junction held 7 bases outside the gene matches. The CDR3 coding sequence is TGTGCCAGTAGTATAGGGGGGACAGGGCCCAACTACGAGCAGTACTTC. Protein product: CASSIGGTGPNYEQYF.

This clone appeared once. J is TRBJ2-6 and V is TRBV19, with TRBD1 matching over 8 bases. With 6 bases clipped from V and 4 bases from J, the junction kept 14 bases outside the gene matches. The germline gives CDR1 LNHDA, CDR2 SQIVND (reference sequence). This CDR3 region has 18 residues. The CDR3 loop is CASSRGGTGRRGANVLTF. The DNA of the CDR3 is TGTGCCAGTAGCCGAGGGGGGACAGGACGAAGAGGGGCCAACGTCCTGACTTTC.

The V and J genes are TRBV6-4 and TRBJ2-3; 9 nucleotides match TRBD2. The CDR3 runs 16 residues. Germline V gene data show CDR1 as MRHNA and CDR2 as SNTAGT. Trimming removed 2 bases from V and 0 bases from J; junction bases left unmatched: 3. In nucleotides, the CDR3 is TGTGCCAGCAGTGACACAGCGGGGGGTAGCACAGATACGCAGTATTTT. Its protein product is CASSDTAGGSTDTQYF.